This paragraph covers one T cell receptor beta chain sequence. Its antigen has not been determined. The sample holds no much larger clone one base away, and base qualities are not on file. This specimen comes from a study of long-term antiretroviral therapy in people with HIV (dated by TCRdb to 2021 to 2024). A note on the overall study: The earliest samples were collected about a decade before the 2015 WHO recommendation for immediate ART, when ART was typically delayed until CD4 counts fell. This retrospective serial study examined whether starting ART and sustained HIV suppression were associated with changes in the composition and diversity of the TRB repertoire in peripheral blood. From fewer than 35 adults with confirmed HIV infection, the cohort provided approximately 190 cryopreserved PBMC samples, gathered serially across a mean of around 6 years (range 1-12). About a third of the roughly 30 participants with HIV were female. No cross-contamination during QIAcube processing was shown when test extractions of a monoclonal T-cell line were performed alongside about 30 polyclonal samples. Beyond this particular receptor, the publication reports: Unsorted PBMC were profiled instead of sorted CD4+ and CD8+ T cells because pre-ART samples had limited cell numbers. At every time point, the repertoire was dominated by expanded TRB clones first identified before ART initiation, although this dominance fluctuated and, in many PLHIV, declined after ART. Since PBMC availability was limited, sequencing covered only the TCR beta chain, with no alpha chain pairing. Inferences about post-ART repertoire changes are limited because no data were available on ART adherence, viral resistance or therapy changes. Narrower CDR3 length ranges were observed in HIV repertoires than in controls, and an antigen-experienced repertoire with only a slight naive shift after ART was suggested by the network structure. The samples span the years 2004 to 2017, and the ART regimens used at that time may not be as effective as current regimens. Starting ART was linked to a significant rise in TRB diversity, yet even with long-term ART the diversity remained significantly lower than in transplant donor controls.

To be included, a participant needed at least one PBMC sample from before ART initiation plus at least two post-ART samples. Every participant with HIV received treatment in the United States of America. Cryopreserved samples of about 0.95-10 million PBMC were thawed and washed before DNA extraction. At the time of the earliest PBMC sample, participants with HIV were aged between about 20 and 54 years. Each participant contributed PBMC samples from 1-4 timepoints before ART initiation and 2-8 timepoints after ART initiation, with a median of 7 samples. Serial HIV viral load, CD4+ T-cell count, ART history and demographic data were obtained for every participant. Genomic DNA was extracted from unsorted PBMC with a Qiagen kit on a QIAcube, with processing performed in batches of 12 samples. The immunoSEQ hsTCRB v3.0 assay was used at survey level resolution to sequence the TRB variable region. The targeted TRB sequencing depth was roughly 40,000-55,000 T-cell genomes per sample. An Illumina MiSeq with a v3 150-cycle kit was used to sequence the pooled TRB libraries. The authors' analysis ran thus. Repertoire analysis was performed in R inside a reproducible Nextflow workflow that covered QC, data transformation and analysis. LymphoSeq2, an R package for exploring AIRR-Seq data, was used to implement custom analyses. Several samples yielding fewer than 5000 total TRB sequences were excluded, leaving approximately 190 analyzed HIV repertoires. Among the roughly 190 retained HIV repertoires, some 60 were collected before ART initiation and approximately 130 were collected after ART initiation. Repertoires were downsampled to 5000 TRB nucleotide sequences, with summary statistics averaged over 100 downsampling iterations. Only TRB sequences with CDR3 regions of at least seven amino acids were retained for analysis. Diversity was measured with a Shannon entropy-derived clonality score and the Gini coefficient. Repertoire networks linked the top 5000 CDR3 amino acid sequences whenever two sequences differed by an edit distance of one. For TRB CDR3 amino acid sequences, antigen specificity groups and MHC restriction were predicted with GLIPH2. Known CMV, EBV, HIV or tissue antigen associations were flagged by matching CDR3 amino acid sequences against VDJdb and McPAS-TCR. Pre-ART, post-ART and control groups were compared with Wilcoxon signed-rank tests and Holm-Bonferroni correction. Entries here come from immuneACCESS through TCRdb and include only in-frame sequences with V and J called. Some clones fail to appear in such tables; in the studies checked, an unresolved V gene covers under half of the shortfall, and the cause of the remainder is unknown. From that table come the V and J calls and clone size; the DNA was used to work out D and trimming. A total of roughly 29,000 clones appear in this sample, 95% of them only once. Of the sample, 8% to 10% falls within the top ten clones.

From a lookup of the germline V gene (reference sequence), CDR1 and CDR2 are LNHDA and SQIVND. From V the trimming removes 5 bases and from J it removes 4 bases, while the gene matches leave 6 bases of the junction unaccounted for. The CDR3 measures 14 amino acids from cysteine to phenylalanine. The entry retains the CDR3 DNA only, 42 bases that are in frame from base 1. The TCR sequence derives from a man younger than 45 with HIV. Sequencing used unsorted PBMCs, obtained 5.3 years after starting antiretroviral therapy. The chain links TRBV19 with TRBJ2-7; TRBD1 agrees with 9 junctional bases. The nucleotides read TGTGCCAGTAGTCCCCGGGACAGGGCATACGAGCAGTACTTC. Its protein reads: CASSPRDRAYEQYF.